The 8 T cell receptor beta chains presented below share a single source sample, sequenced in a study of beta chain features in type 1 diabetes. Study-wide results and limits: Shortening that was moderate but significant affected the TCRB CDR3s of Type 1 diabetes patients in all four CD4+ subsets.

For these TCRs, the target antigens are not known. The authors reverse transcribed all of the isolated RNA, so sequencing captured expressed TCRB transcripts. Using immunoSEQ multiplex PCR, the repertoire was profiled, and TCRdb retains in-frame clones only, with some absent. This table has 400,000 or so clones, around 10% appearing once. Sequenced sample: central memory CD4+ T cells from blood. These receptor sequences come from a man aged 25 to 45 with type 1 diabetes.

The chain uses TRBV7-2 and TRBJ2-7, with 11 bases fitting TRBD1. The ends lost 5 bases at V and 0 bases at J; junction bases unmatched: 6. Looked up from germline, CDR1 is SGHTA and CDR2 is FQGNSA. This CDR3 contains 16 residues. As DNA, the CDR3 is TGTGCCAGCAGCGCTGGACAGGGGGCAACCTCCTACGAGCAGTACTTC. Its translation: CASSAGQGATSYEQYF. Supplemented by reference TRBV7-2 and TRBJ2-7, the full variable domain reads GAGVSQSPSNKVTEKGKDVELRCDPISGHTALYWYRQSLGQGLEFLIYFQGNSAPDKSGLPSDRFSAERTGGSVSTLTIQRTQQEDSAVYLCASSAGQGATSYEQYFGPGTRLTVT.

This clone was seen ten or more times. The chain combines TRBV28 with TRBJ2-4; TRBD1 aligns across 10 bases. Losses at the gene ends were 5 bases for V and 0 bases for J; bases not matched to a gene: 16. The CDR3 has 20 residues. Germline V gene sequence: CDR1 MDHEN, CDR2 SYDVKM. The CDR3 coding sequence is TGTGCCAGCAGTGAGCGACAGGGGGCCCTGGTACCATTAGCCAAAAACATTCAGTACTTC. Its protein product is CASSERQGALVPLAKNIQYF.

The rearrangement joins TRBV10-3 to TRBJ2-5; D not certain. The V end was cut by 0 bases, the J end by 6 bases, with 11 bases between. The CDR3 contains 14 residues. CDR1 and CDR2 (germline): ENHRY, SYGVKD. The CDR3 loop is CAISESRDGKTQYF. The CDR3 nucleotides read TGTGCCATCAGTGAGTCTAGGGATGGAAAGACCCAGTACTTC.

This clone was picked up many times. The chain combines TRBV28 with TRBJ2-7, with TRBD1 matching over 11 bases. This CDR3 contains 15 residues. Germline loops: CDR1 MDHEN, CDR2 SYDVKM. The trim removed 8 bases at V and 7 bases at J, leaving 13 bases unmatched. The DNA of the CDR3 is TGTGCCAGCCGTACCATCGGACAGGGGGCTCGGGAGCAGTACTTC. The encoded protein is CASRTIGQGAREQYF.

V gene TRBV4-2 combines with J gene TRBJ2-7; D could derive from TRBD1 or TRBD2 (5 bases each). V lost 6 bases to trimming and J lost 6 bases, with 15 bases between them. The CDR3 consists of 13 residues. The germline gives CDR1 LGHNA, CDR2 YNFKEQ. DNA of the CDR3: TGTGCCAGCAGTTTGGGCAGGGACGGCGAGCAGTACTTC. It encodes CASSLGRDGEQYF.

This rearrangement joins TRBV6-5 to TRBJ2-2, with TRBD2 as a possible D gene (5 bases). The germline V gene has CDR1 MNHEY and CDR2 SVGAGI. This CDR3 is 14 amino acids long. Deletions cut 4 bases from V and 0 bases from J, with 6 bases between. DNA of the CDR3: TGTGCCAGCAGTTCGGGGACGAACACCGGGGAGCTGTTTTTT. Encoded protein: CASSSGTNTGELFF.

This clone came up many times. V and J are TRBV19 and TRBJ2-5; D uncertain. This CDR3 has 13 amino acids. Germline V CDR1 and CDR2: LNHDA, SQIVND (reference sequence). Trimming removed 2 bases from V and 3 bases from J, with 7 bases in between. CDR3 protein: CASSITAKETQYF. The CDR3 nucleotides read TGTGCCAGTAGTATAACAGCGAAAGAGACCCAGTACTTC.

This clone was recorded a few times. The chain combines TRBV7-3 with TRBJ1-1, with unresolved D. This CDR3 has 13 residues. Trimming shortened V by 1 base and J by 11 bases, and 14 bases separated the two germline ends. The germline CDR1 and CDR2 sequences are SGHTA and FQGTGA. The CDR3 nucleotides read TGTGCCAGCAGCTTAATTTGGGGTGGGGAGGCTTTCTTT. This codes for CASSLIWGGEAFF.